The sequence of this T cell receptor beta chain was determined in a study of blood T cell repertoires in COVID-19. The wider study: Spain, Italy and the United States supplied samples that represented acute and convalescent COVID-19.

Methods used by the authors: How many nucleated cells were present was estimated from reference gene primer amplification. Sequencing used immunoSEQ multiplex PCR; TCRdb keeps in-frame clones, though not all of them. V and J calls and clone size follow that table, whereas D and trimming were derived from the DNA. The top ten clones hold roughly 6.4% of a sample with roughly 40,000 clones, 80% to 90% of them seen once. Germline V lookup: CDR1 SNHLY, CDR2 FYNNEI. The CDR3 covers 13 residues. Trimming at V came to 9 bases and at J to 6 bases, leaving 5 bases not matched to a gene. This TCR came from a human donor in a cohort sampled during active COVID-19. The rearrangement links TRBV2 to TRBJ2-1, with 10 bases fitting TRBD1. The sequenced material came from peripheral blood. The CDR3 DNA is TGTGCCAGTGACAGGGGGCGTGTCAATGAGCAGTTCTTC. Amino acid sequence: CASDRGRVNEQFF.